Listed below are T cell receptor beta chains from one sample, sequenced in a study of blood T cell repertoires in COVID-19. Clones were read by immunoSEQ multiplex PCR, and TCRdb kept only the in-frame ones, dropping some. The sample includes just over 90,000 clones, approximately 86% seen only once; the top ten take 15% to 20%. The sequencing sample was made of peripheral blood. These receptor sequences come from a woman of 80 years or more with acute or convalescent COVID-19. The conserved cysteine and the conserved F or W are not part of the CDR3 here. D genes are given only for firm matches.

TRBJ2-2	-	TRBV5-1	ASSLTALNTGELF
TRBJ2-1	TRBD2	TRBV10-3	AISESGGTYNEQF
TRBJ2-4	TRBD2	TRBV5-4	ASSLDREGIQY
TRBJ1-6	-	TRBV10-3	AISGQVNSPLH
TRBJ1-1	-	TRBV6-1	ASSEGTAHTEAF
TRBJ2-1	-	TRBV5-4	ASSLDAGSYNEQF
TRBJ1-2	TRBD1	TRBV28	ASSWDREFVGGYT
TRBJ1-6	TRBD1	TRBV6-5	ASSTGGQHNSPLH
TRBJ1-1	-	TRBV18	ASSPVAGKYTEAF
TRBJ1-4	TRBD1	TRBV24-1	ATSDAGTGGEKLF
TRBJ2-1	-	TRBV28	ASSLLLASHEQF
TRBJ2-7	TRBD1	TRBV27	ASSRDRGFHEQY
TRBJ2-3	TRBD2	TRBV7-8	ASSRLAGGSDTQY
TRBJ2-1	TRBD2	TRBV11-3	ASSHGGGYNEQF
TRBJ2-7	-	TRBV11-2	ASSLVLGQTYEQY
TRBJ2-7	-	TRBV11-2	ASSLVGGVSSYEQY
TRBJ2-1	-	TRBV5-6	VSSFIGAPEQF
TRBJ1-5	-	TRBV18	ASSQGDAQPQH
TRBJ2-4	-	TRBV21-1	ASSKGAQPLKNIQY
TRBJ2-1	-	TRBV28	ASSTSGAPQGRNEQF
TRBJ2-2	TRBD2	TRBV9	ASSGTWGGPGELF
TRBJ1-2	TRBD1	TRBV3-1/TRBV3-2	ASSPGTGRGYT
TRBJ2-7	TRBD1	TRBV7-9	ASSLGGQGYNEQY
TRBJ1-5	-	TRBV21-1	ASSASIRQPQN
TRBJ2-5	-	TRBV10-3	AISPGLQETQY
TRBJ2-1	TRBD2	TRBV10-3	ATNPATLAGGHNEQF
TRBJ2-3	-	TRBV5-1	ASSLVRQGTDTQY
TRBJ1-4	-	TRBV5-1	ASSSGQKNEKLF
TRBJ1-3	TRBD1	TRBV11-3	ASSPLDRAGNTIY
TRBJ2-7	-	TRBV19	ASSIVGGVLSYEQY
TRBJ1-4	-	TRBV18	ASSPGLGEKLF
TRBJ2-6	-	TRBV9	ASSPFEGDTNVLT
TRBJ2-7	TRBD1	TRBV5-1	ASSYLGTGLYEQY
TRBJ2-7	TRBD2	TRBV5-6	ASSLDTSVIPPEQY
TRBJ1-2	-	TRBV4-1	ASSHPGFSYGYT
TRBJ2-1	-	TRBV3-1/TRBV3-2	ASSQTSYGNEQF
TRBJ1-1	TRBD1	TRBV2	ASRGTGTNTEAF
TRBJ2-7	-	TRBV6-6	ASSYSDTRANYEQY
TRBJ1-5	TRBD1	TRBV6-1	ASSERQGWSQPQH
TRBJ1-5	-	TRBV3-1/TRBV3-2	ASSPSGKQPQH
TRBJ1-1	TRBD1	TRBV27	ASRIQGGAEAF
TRBJ1-2	-	TRBV5-1	ASSVDTLLYGYT
TRBJ2-5	-	TRBV9	ASSLLDGVETQY
TRBJ2-2	TRBD1	TRBV3-1/TRBV3-2	ASSRATGANTGELF
TRBJ1-4	-	TRBV5-1	ASSLGDISNEKLF
TRBJ2-7	-	TRBV11-2	ASSLEWRSSYEQY
TRBJ2-3	-	TRBV28	ASSLGGRAADTQY
TRBJ1-5	-	TRBV19	ASSIDFAGGQPQH
TRBJ2-2	-	TRBV5-8	ASSPAGELF
TRBJ2-2	TRBD1	TRBV5-4	ASSPGQGRGYTGELF
TRBJ1-2	TRBD1	TRBV6-2/TRBV6-3	ASSYPTGGAFGYT
TRBJ2-7	-	TRBV6-5	ASSYPFDIFPYEQY
TRBJ2-7	-	TRBV13	AAGSRHEQY
TRBJ1-2	-	TRBV6-5	ASSYSRGTSYGYT
TRBJ2-1	-	TRBV3-1/TRBV3-2	ASSQGRTSRYEQF
TRBJ2-2	-	TRBV15	ATSRDLASVSNAGELF
TRBJ1-5	TRBD1	TRBV2	ASSEQGAGQPQH